This TCR beta chain came from a study of metastatic and nonmetastatic thyroid tumors. Study-level background: For malignant and benign thyroid patients, tumor or nodule tissue and blood were the sources whose repertoires were compared.

This clone was detected only a few times. The ends lost 8 bases at V and 1 base at J; junction bases unmatched: 14. The germline CDR1 and CDR2 sequences are MNHNS and SASEGT. The CDR3 is 16 residues long. Until they underwent thyroid surgery, no patient had received any treatment. As originally analysed: CDR3 was compared across clinicopathological groups, and the resulting differences were used to build a distant-metastasis classifier for papillary thyroid cancer. TCRdb re-called clones via MiXCR from the PCR reads. These V and J calls rely on TCRdb rather than the paper's analysis. The sample lists about 5,500 clones, more than 35% occurring once.

The TCR sequence derives from a male donor with papillary thyroid cancer or a benign thyroid nodule (not recorded which). Some clones in this sample may be carry-over from other donors' samples. V is TRBV6-1 and J is TRBJ2-7; 7 bases line up with TRBD2. Specimen: tumor tissue. This CDR3 is CASGSGRLAASYEQYF. Here the CDR3 DNA reads TGTGCCAGCGGGTCAGGGCGGCTAGCGGCTTCCTACGAGCAGTACTTC.